A selection of T cell receptor beta chains follows, all from one sample in a study of technical replicates of blood from four donors. TCRdb's table, derived via immunoSEQ multiplex PCR, lists solely in-frame clones and lacks some. The sample lists approximately 64,000 clones; around 87% were seen once. Sequencing was performed on PBMCs. These TCRs come from a human donor in good health. Some clones in this sample may be carry-over from other donors' samples. Each CDR3 is given with its conserved first and last residue. D genes are given only for firm matches. The size of a clone is reported for some rows only, either as once, few or many, or as a class for expanded clones.

clone size	V gene	D gene	CDR3 length	J gene	CDR3 protein	CDR3 DNA
NA	TRBV5-1	NA	14	TRBJ2-5	CASSTGTPQETQYF	TGCGCCAGCAGCACAGGGACCCCCCAAGAGACCCAGTACTTC
NA	TRBV5-1	NA	16	TRBJ2-3	CASSLTSPSSTDTQYF	TGCGCCAGCAGTTTGACTTCTCCATCTAGCACAGATACGCAGTATTTT
NA	TRBV12-5	NA	18	TRBJ2-7	CASGFSSGGSGRADEQYF	TGTGCTAGTGGTTTCTCCTCAGGGGGGTCCGGGAGGGCCGACGAGCAGTACTTC
NA	TRBV27	TRBD1	15	TRBJ2-5	CASSPHRGKAETQYF	TGTGCCAGCAGCCCACACAGGGGTAAAGCGGAGACCCAGTACTTC
NA	TRBV7-9	TRBD1	13	TRBJ2-6	CASSKGQGWVLTF	TGTGCCAGCAGCAAGGGACAGGGCTGGGTCCTGACTTTC
NA	TRBV4-3	NA	15	TRBJ1-5	CASSQDFQGNQPQHF	TGCGCCAGCAGCCAAGATTTCCAGGGCAATCAGCCCCAGCATTTT
NA	TRBV11-1	NA	13	TRBJ2-2	CASCGTDTGELFF	TGTGCCAGCTGCGGGACAGACACCGGGGAGCTGTTTTTT
NA	TRBV4-3	NA	16	TRBJ2-3	CASSRTGLPGTDTQYF	TGCGCCAGCAGCCGGACGGGACTGCCGGGCACAGATACGCAGTATTTT
NA	TRBV7-2	TRBD1	14	TRBJ2-7	CASSHRQGRYEQYF	TGTGCCAGCAGCCATAGACAGGGGAGGTACGAGCAGTACTTC
NA	TRBV2	TRBD2	15	TRBJ2-2	CASSEQRGWTGELFF	TGTGCCAGCAGTGAGCAGCGGGGTTGGACCGGGGAGCTGTTTTTT
NA	TRBV7-6	TRBD2	16	TRBJ2-3	CASSSVAGVPTDTQYF	TGTGCCAGCAGCTCAGTAGCGGGAGTCCCCACAGATACGCAGTATTTT
NA	TRBV13	TRBD1	15	TRBJ2-4	CASSLETGTANIQYF	TGTGCCAGCAGCTTAGAGACTGGGACAGCAAACATTCAGTACTTC
NA	TRBV30	TRBD1	15	TRBJ2-2	CAWTDDRDNTGELFF	TGTGCCTGGACCGACGACAGGGATAACACCGGGGAGCTGTTTTTT
NA	TRBV6-5	TRBD2	15	TRBJ2-3	CASSYSGLAGNTQYF	TGTGCCAGCAGTTACTCGGGACTAGCGGGAAATACGCAGTATTTT
NA	TRBV7-6	NA	16	TRBJ2-1	CASSPFGPGSYNEQFF	TGTGCCAGCAGCCCGTTTGGTCCCGGCTCCTACAATGAGCAGTTCTTC
NA	TRBV2	NA	16	TRBJ1-6	CASSRDSAQNNSPLHF	TGTGCCAGCAGTCGAGACAGCGCCCAAAACAATTCACCCCTCCACTTT
NA	TRBV6-5	NA	15	TRBJ1-6	CASSRLQGPNSPLHF	TGTGCCAGCAGCCGCCTACAGGGACCCAATTCACCCCTCCACTTT
NA	TRBV5-1	TRBD1	17	TRBJ2-2	CASSLRPGQGGTGELFF	TGCGCCAGCAGCTTGCGCCCGGGACAGGGGGGCACCGGGGAGCTGTTTTTT
once	TRBV4-3	TRBD2	13	TRBJ2-5	CASSQETGGTQYF	TGCGCCAGCAGCCAAGAAACGGGGGGGACCCAGTACTTC
NA	TRBV7-3	NA	15	TRBJ2-2	CASSPWEGGTGELFF	TGTGCCAGCAGCCCGTGGGAGGGGGGCACCGGGGAGCTGTTTTTT
once	TRBV5-6	NA	16	TRBJ1-2	CASSMGGQGANYGYTF	TGTGCCAGCAGCATGGGGGGGCAAGGGGCTAACTATGGCTACACCTTC
NA	TRBV5-1	TRBD2	15	TRBJ2-7	CASSNQAGGAGEQYF	TGCGCCAGCAGTAACCAAGCGGGGGGGGCAGGGGAGCAGTACTTC
NA	TRBV25-1	TRBD1	16	TRBJ1-5	CASSESGTGTNQPQHF	TGTGCCAGCAGTGAATCGGGGACAGGGACCAATCAGCCCCAGCATTTT
NA	TRBV19	NA	15	TRBJ1-1	CASTRKQGGSTEAFF	TGTGCCAGTACCAGAAAACAGGGTGGCTCGACTGAAGCTTTCTTT
NA	TRBV5-6	NA	18	TRBJ2-6	CASSLPRSIFSGANVLTF	TGTGCCAGCAGCTTGCCTCGCAGTATCTTTTCTGGGGCCAACGTCCTGACTTTC
NA	TRBV7-8	NA	16	TRBJ1-1	CASSSDKGGFNTEAFF	TGTGCCAGCAGCTCAGATAAGGGGGGGTTTAACACTGAAGCTTTCTTT
NA	TRBV7-2	NA	14	TRBJ1-3	CASSPTQGRNTIYF	TGTGCCAGCAGCCCTACACAGGGTAGAAACACCATATATTTT
few	TRBV6-4	TRBD1	15	TRBJ2-1	CASSAQGDSYNEQFF	TGTGCCAGCAGTGCTCAGGGGGACTCCTACAATGAGCAGTTCTTC
once	TRBV5-4	TRBD2	18	TRBJ2-2	CASSPPGLAGGNTGELFF	TGTGCCAGCAGCCCCCCTGGACTAGCGGGGGGGAACACCGGGGAGCTGTTTTTT
few	TRBV11-2	TRBD1	16	TRBJ2-2	CASSFGQVMNTGELFF	TGTGCCAGCAGCTTCGGACAGGTGATGAACACCGGGGAGCTGTTTTTT
NA	TRBV6-5	NA	13	TRBJ1-2	CASSYRTAYGYTF	TGTGCCAGCAGTTACCGGACAGCCTATGGCTACACCTTC
few	TRBV6-4	NA	16	TRBJ2-6	CASSAGTSSGANVLTF	TGTGCCAGCAGCGCCGGGACATCGTCTGGGGCCAACGTCCTGACTTTC
NA	TRBV11-3	TRBD2	14	TRBJ2-3	CASSPGGSTDTQYF	TGTGCCAGCAGCCCCGGGGGGTCCACAGATACGCAGTATTTT
NA	TRBV25-1	NA	15	TRBJ2-7	CASSEYKGGTYEQYF	TGTGCCAGCAGTGAATACAAGGGGGGGACTTACGAGCAGTACTTC
NA	TRBV2	TRBD1	14	TRBJ2-7	CASGSGQGDYEQYF	TGTGCCAGCGGATCGGGACAGGGGGACTACGAGCAGTACTTC
once	TRBV6-5	NA	15	TRBJ1-2	CASRQGTTSNYGYTF	TGTGCCAGCAGACAAGGGACAACTTCTAACTATGGCTACACCTTC
NA	TRBV5-1	NA	16	TRBJ2-1	CASSLVGQGFHNEQFF	TGCGCCAGCAGCTTGGTAGGTCAGGGCTTTCACAATGAGCAGTTCTTC
once	TRBV6-4	NA	14	TRBJ1-1	CASSVSGENTEAFF	TGTGCCAGCAGTGTTTCAGGGGAGAACACTGAAGCTTTCTTT
few	TRBV30	TRBD2	14	TRBJ2-1	CAWSVQSGRNEQFF	TGTGCCTGGAGTGTACAGAGCGGGAGGAATGAGCAGTTCTTC
NA	TRBV15	NA	16	TRBJ2-2	CATSRDKRKRAGELFF	TGTGCCACCAGCAGAGATAAGCGGAAGAGGGCCGGGGAGCTGTTTTTT
NA	TRBV5-1	TRBD1	17	TRBJ1-2	CASSSPGTGGANYGYTF	TGCGCCAGCAGCAGTCCCGGGACAGGGGGCGCGAACTATGGCTACACCTTC
NA	TRBV5-1	NA	15	TRBJ1-2	CASSWGSQGAYGYTF	TGCGCCAGCAGCTGGGGCTCACAGGGAGCCTATGGCTACACCTTC
NA	TRBV6-6	TRBD1	15	TRBJ1-6	CASRIDRGPNSPLHF	TGTGCCAGCAGAATAGACAGGGGTCCCAATTCACCCCTCCACTTT